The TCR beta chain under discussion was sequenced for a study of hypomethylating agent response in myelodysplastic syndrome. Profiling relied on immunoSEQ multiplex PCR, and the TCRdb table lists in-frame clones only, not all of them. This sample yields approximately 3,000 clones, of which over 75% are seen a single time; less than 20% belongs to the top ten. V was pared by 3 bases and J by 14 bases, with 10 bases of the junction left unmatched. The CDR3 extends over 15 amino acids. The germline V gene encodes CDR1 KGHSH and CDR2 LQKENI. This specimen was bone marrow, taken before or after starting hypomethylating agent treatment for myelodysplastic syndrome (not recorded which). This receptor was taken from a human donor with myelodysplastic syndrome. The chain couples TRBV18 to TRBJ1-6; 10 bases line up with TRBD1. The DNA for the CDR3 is TGTGCCAGCTCACCGGAAGGGGGACAGGGGAACACCCTCCACTTT. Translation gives CASSPEGGQGNTLHF.